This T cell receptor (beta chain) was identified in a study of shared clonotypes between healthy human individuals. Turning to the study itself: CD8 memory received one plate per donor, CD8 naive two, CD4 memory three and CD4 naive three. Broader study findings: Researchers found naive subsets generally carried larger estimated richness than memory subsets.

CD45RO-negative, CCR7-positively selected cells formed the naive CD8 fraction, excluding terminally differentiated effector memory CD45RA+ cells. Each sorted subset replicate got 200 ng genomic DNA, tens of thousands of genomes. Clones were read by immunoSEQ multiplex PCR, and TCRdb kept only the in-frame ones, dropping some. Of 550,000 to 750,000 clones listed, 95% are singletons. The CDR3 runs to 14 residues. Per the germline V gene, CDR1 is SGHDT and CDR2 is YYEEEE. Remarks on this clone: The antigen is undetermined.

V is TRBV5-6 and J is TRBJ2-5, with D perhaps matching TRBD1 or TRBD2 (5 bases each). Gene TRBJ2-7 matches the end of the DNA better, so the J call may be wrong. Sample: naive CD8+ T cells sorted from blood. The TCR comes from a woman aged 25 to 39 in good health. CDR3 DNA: TGTGCCAGCAGCTTGGCAGGGAGCTCCTACGAGCAGTACTTC. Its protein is CASSLAGSSYEQYF.